This T cell receptor (beta chain) was observed in a study of blood T cell repertoires in COVID-19. Study details: T cells, B-cell-depleted T cells, or PBMCs supplied cDNA or gDNA.

Source study methods: Reference gene primer amplification yielded estimated nucleated cell counts. Some clones are missing from TCRdb's copy, which holds only in-frame ones; the method was immunoSEQ multiplex PCR. The DNA gave D and trimming, while V, J and clone size come from that table. The profile shows about 100,000 clones, less than 90% of them singletons. This CDR3 region has 15 residues. V lost 4 bases and J lost 3, with 13 bases in between. From germline, CDR1 is MNHEY and CDR2 SVGEGT. The sequenced sample consisted of peripheral blood. The TCR sequence derives from a man aged 25-45 years in a cohort sampled during active COVID-19. The rearrangement joins TRBV6-2 or TRBV6-3 to TRBJ2-1; TRBD2 might be the D (5 bases). CDR3 residues: CASSFSLEGYNEQFF. For the CDR3, the DNA is TGTGCCAGCAGTTTTTCTCTAGAGGGCTACAATGAGCAGTTCTTC.